These 32 T cell receptor beta chains were all obtained from the same sample, sequenced in a study of cytomegalovirus exposure and HLA in healthy donors. Primers: 60 Vbeta forward and 13 Jbeta reverse. Some clones are missing from TCRdb's copy, which holds only in-frame ones; the method was immunoSEQ multiplex PCR. The data include around 50,000 clones; the top ten clones carry 6% to 7.5%. Input material: PBMCs. Every receptor here comes from a woman aged 40 to 50 in good health and CMV-seronegative.

The rearrangement links TRBV7-3 to TRBJ2-5, with TRBD2 identical over 7 bases. Losses at the gene ends were 2 bases for V and 5 bases for J; bases not matched to a gene: 2. CDR1 and CDR2 from the germline V gene are SGHTA and FQGTGA. The CDR3 is 13 residues long. The CDR3 coding sequence is TGTGCCAGCAGCTTAGCGGGAGCGGAGACCCAGTACTTC. Translation gives CASSLAGAETQYF.

This chain connects TRBV18 to TRBJ1-2, with unresolved D. V was cut by 6 bases and J by 5 bases, with 16 bases left in between. Germline V lookup: CDR1 KGHSH, CDR2 LQKENI. This CDR3 has 14 residues. In DNA, the CDR3 is TGTGCCAGCTCGTCGGAAACAGCCCAGTATGGCTACACCTTC. Its translation: CASSSETAQYGYTF.

The gene calls are TRBV6-7 and TRBJ2-3; TRBD2 aligns across 9 bases. Being an ORF, TRBV6-7 has a function that is uncertain. V was clipped by 7 bases and J by 0 bases; unmatched bases: 5. The length of the CDR3 is 15 residues. The CDR3 DNA is TGTGCCAGCAAAATAGCGGGGGAAAGCACAGATACGCAGTATTTT. As protein: CASKIAGESTDTQYF.

The chain is built from TRBV5-1 and TRBJ1-2, with 7 bases aligning to TRBD1. V shed 4 bases, J shed 7 bases, and the junction held 13 bases outside the gene matches. Germline lookup yields CDR1 SGHRS and CDR2 YFSETQ. The CDR3 totals 15 residues. This CDR3 reads CASSPARGRLGGYTF. The CDR3 DNA reads TGCGCCAGCAGCCCGGCGAGGGGGCGTCTGGGTGGCTACACCTTC.

This chain uses TRBV6-5 with TRBJ1-2; 10 bases fit TRBD1. CDR3 length equals 14 residues. Trimming cost V 4 bases and J 4 bases; bases outside gene matches: 3. Germline CDR1 MNHEY, CDR2 SVGAGI. CDR3 sequence reads: CASSLDRGVYGYTF. In DNA form, the CDR3 reads TGTGCCAGCAGTTTGGACAGGGGGGTCTATGGCTACACCTTC.

The chain uses TRBV10-1 and TRBJ2-5; TRBD1 might be the D (6 bases). The CDR3 sequence is 14 residues long. Germline loops: CDR1 WNHNN, CDR2 SYGVQD (reference sequence). Trimming cost V 7 bases and J 3 bases, with 15 bases left between them. The CDR3 loop reads CASKRSQGKETQYF. Here the CDR3 DNA reads TGCGCCAGCAAGCGTTCGCAGGGGAAAGAGACCCAGTACTTC.

This chain uses TRBV28 with TRBJ1-1; D gene uncertain. Trimming left V 2 bases short and J 0 bases short, with 10 bases between. Germline lookup yields CDR1 MDHEN and CDR2 SYDVKM. The CDR3 runs to 15 residues. CDR3 residues: CASSLISSVNTEAFF. The CDR3 coding sequence is TGTGCCAGCAGTTTAATATCGTCTGTGAACACTGAAGCTTTCTTT.

The V gene is TRBV7-2, the J gene TRBJ1-4; 7 nucleotides line up with TRBD1. V dropped 0 bases and J dropped 1; count of bases not matched to a gene: 5. Germline V gene sequence: CDR1 SGHTA, CDR2 FQGNSA. The CDR3 totals 17 residues. In nucleotides, the CDR3 is TGTGCCAGCAGCTTAGCCCGACAGGGACAAACTAATGAAAAACTGTTTTTT. Its translation: CASSLARQGQTNEKLFF.

The chain has TRBV6-1 and TRBJ2-7; D unresolved. V shed 7 bases and J shed 5 bases, with 15 bases lying between them. This CDR3 spans 13 amino acids. Germline CDR1 MNHNS, CDR2 SASEGT. Here the CDR3 reads CASKFETEDEQYF. For the CDR3, the DNA is TGTGCCAGCAAATTCGAGACCGAGGACGAGCAGTACTTC.

The chain is built from TRBV28 and TRBJ2-1; 14 positions match TRBD2. V shed 5 bases, J shed 9 bases, and the junction held 6 bases outside the gene matches. This CDR3 spans 15 amino acids. Germline lookup yields CDR1 MDHEN and CDR2 SYDVKM. Written as DNA, the CDR3 is TGTGCCAGCAGTCTGACTAGCGGGGGGGTAGGTGAGCAGTTCTTC. Translation gives CASSLTSGGVGEQFF.

The rearrangement uses TRBV19 and TRBJ1-1; 8 bases agree with TRBD1. Germline assignment: CDR1 LNHDA and CDR2 SQIVND (reference sequence). The CDR3 sequence is 13 residues long. With 5 bases clipped from V and 1 base from J, the junction kept 0 bases outside the gene matches. The CDR3, as DNA: TGTGCCAGTAGTGACAGGGGGAACACTGAAGCTTTCTTT. Translation gives CASSDRGNTEAFF.

The V and J genes are TRBV28 and TRBJ1-5; D may be TRBD1 (6 bases). V was trimmed by 7 bases and J by 4 bases, leaving 23 bases between them. The CDR3 totals 17 residues. Germline loops: CDR1 MDHEN, CDR2 SYDVKM. In nucleotides, the CDR3 is TGTGCCAGCACCGGGGGGGGACACACTAGCGGGAATCAGCCCCAGCATTTT. Residues: CASTGGGHTSGNQPQHF.

J is TRBJ1-1 and V is TRBV6-5; 9 nucleotides align to TRBD1. V was clipped by 0 bases and J by 7 bases; unmatched bases: 6. Per the germline V gene, CDR1 is MNHEY and CDR2 is SVGAGI. CDR3 size: 15 residues. The CDR3 here is CASSYSHRGRFEAFF. The CDR3 nucleotides read TGTGCCAGCAGTTACTCGCACAGGGGGCGGTTTGAAGCTTTCTTT.

CDR3 sequence: CASTEGTGTNRWGETQYF. CDR3 nucleotide sequence: TGTGCCAGCACCGAGGGGACAGGGACCAACAGGTGGGGGGAGACCCAGTACTTC. The V and J genes are TRBV5-5 and TRBJ2-5; the match to TRBD1 covers 9 bases. The CDR3 is 18 amino acids. Germline V CDR1 and CDR2: SGHKS, YYEKEE (reference sequence). Trimming at V came to 6 bases and at J to 5 bases, leaving 20 bases not matched to a gene.

The chain recombines TRBV30 with TRBJ2-7; 7 nucleotides line up with TRBD2. The V gene end was trimmed by 2 bases and the J gene end by 2 bases; junction bases not matched to a gene: 6. CDR1 and CDR2 (germline): GTSNPN, SVGIG (reference sequence). The CDR3 sequence is 14 residues long. The CDR3 loop is CAWSRDLAAYEQYF. Here the CDR3 DNA reads TGTGCCTGGAGTCGAGACCTAGCGGCCTACGAGCAGTACTTC.

The rearrangement links TRBV7-9 to TRBJ2-1, with 9 nucleotides matching TRBD2. The CDR3 extends over 14 amino acids. CDR1 is SEHNR and CDR2 is FQNEAQ in the germline V gene (reference sequence). Trimming took 4 bases from V and 6 from J; bases not matched to a gene: 4. The CDR3 region has the DNA TGTGCCAGCAGCTCTGGACTAGCGCTCAATGAGCAGTTCTTC. Translating gives CASSSGLALNEQFF.

The chain links TRBV18 to TRBJ1-1; TRBD1 matches 12 bases. This CDR3 spans 16 amino acids. The V and J ends lost 3 bases and 6 bases, in that order; junction bases with no gene match: 8. The germline gives CDR1 KGHSH, CDR2 LQKENI. CDR3: CASSPQGQGAQAEAFF. CDR3 in DNA: TGTGCCAGCTCACCCCAGGGACAGGGGGCCCAGGCTGAAGCTTTCTTT.

The chain is built from TRBV19 and TRBJ1-5; D remains ambiguous. Per germline, CDR1 LNHDA and CDR2 SQIVND (reference sequence). The V end lost 0 bases, the J end lost 6 bases, and 12 bases lay between the germline ends. The CDR3 is 15 residues long. DNA for the CDR3: TGTGCCAGTAGTATAGAGAGTCGGGTGAGTCAGCCCCAGCATTTT. Its protein is CASSIESRVSQPQHF. The variable domain in full, with the rest retrieved from reference TRBV19 and TRBJ1-5, is DGGITQSPKYLFRKEGQNVTLSCEQNLNHDAMYWYRQDPGQGLRLIYYSQIVNDFQKGDIAEGYSVSREKKESFPLTVTSAQKNPTAFYLCASSIESRVSQPQHFGDGTRLSIL.

The rearrangement uses TRBV5-1 and TRBJ1-4; 9 bases map to TRBD1. V shed 4 bases, J shed 0 bases, and the junction held 1 base outside the gene matches. Germline V gives CDR1 SGHRS, CDR2 YFSETQ. This CDR3 is 15 amino acids long. CDR3 sequence (DNA): TGCGCCAGCAGCAGACAGGGGGCAACTAATGAAAAACTGTTTTTT. Amino acids: CASSRQGATNEKLFF.

This chain links TRBV18 with TRBJ2-1; the match to TRBD1 covers 8 bases. This CDR3 has 15 amino acids. The trim removed 6 bases at V and 3 bases at J, leaving 7 bases unmatched. From germline, CDR1 is KGHSH and CDR2 LQKENI. In nucleotides, the CDR3 is TGTGCCAGCTCCCGGGGGACAGGCGACTACAATGAGCAGTTCTTC. Encoded protein: CASSRGTGDYNEQFF.

The genes are TRBV28 and TRBJ1-3; maybe TRBD1 (6 bases). Germline values: CDR1 MDHEN, CDR2 SYDVKM. The CDR3 consists of 15 residues. V was cut by 7 bases and J by 0 bases, with 13 bases left in between. CDR3: CASMGDINSGNTIYF. The CDR3 DNA is TGTGCCAGCATGGGGGACATCAACTCTGGAAACACCATATATTTT.

CDR3 region: CASSDSPSGYGYTF. In DNA, the CDR3 is TGTGCCAGCAGTGACTCCCCTTCAGGGTATGGCTACACCTTC. This chain connects TRBV6-4 to TRBJ1-2, with D perhaps TRBD1 (5 bases). Trimming took off 0 bases at V and 5 bases at J, with 10 bases between the two ends. The CDR3 consists of 14 residues. CDR1 MRHNA and CDR2 SNTAGT come from the germline V gene.

V and J are TRBV18 and TRBJ1-2; D gene unclear. Germline CDR1 reads KGHSH; CDR2 reads LQKENI. The CDR3 consists of 12 residues. Trimming shortened V by 1 base and J by 7 bases, and 7 bases separated the two germline ends. The CDR3 coding sequence is TGTGCCAGCTCACCACGTGAGGGTGGCTACACCTTC. Translating it yields CASSPREGGYTF.

The rearrangement uses TRBV28 and TRBJ1-5; 8 bases map to TRBD1. The CDR3 is made up of 15 amino acids. Trimming took 5 bases from V and 5 from J; bases not matched to a gene: 8. Germline V gives CDR1 MDHEN, CDR2 SYDVKM. The CDR3 nucleotides read TGTGCCAGCAGTCAACAGGGGGTAAGGTATCAGCCCCAGCATTTT. Protein sequence: CASSQQGVRYQPQHF.

The V call is TRBV28, the J call TRBJ1-3; weak D call: TRBD1 (5 bases). With 3 bases removed from V and 2 bases from J, the gap between germline ends came to 8 bases. The CDR3 contains 14 residues. The germline V gene has CDR1 MDHEN and CDR2 SYDVKM. CDR3 loop: CASSFGRAGNTIYF. The CDR3 DNA reads TGTGCCAGCAGTTTTGGCAGGGCTGGAAACACCATATATTTT.

This rearrangement joins TRBV6-1 to TRBJ2-7, with 8 bases aligning to TRBD1. The V gene end was trimmed by 6 bases and the J gene end by 6 bases; junction bases not matched to a gene: 10. The CDR3 totals 14 residues. Looked up from germline, CDR1 is MNHNS and CDR2 is SASEGT. In nucleotides, the CDR3 is TGTGCCAGCAGGGACATTGGACAGGGCGCCGAGCAGTACTTC. This gives the protein CASRDIGQGAEQYF.

V is TRBV30 and J is TRBJ1-6; D may be TRBD1 (5 bases). The CDR3 contains 18 residues. V was trimmed by 5 bases and J by 6 bases, leaving 26 bases between them. Germline loops: CDR1 GTSNPN, CDR2 SVGIG (reference sequence). The CDR3: CAWDGTRTVGEGNSPLHF. As DNA, the CDR3 is TGTGCCTGGGATGGAACAAGAACGGTAGGGGAAGGTAATTCACCCCTCCACTTT.

The rearrangement links TRBV7-2 to TRBJ2-2; no reliable D call. Germline V CDR1 and CDR2: SGHTA, FQGNSA. CDR3 length: 15 amino acids. Between the trimmed V and J ends, which lost 1 base and 4 bases, there was a span of 10 bases. The CDR3 loop reads CASSLELPSTGELFF. CDR3 sequence (DNA): TGTGCCAGCAGCTTAGAACTACCTTCCACCGGGGAGCTGTTTTTT.

The genes are TRBV29-1 and TRBJ1-1; D gene ambiguous. The germline V gene has CDR1 SQVTM and CDR2 ANQGSEA. The CDR3 loop spans 15 amino acids. V lost 1 base, J lost 1 base, and 13 bases lay in between. The CDR3 DNA reads TGCAGCGTTGAAGGAGTTGCAGGAGGGAACACTGAAGCTTTCTTT. Protein sequence: CSVEGVAGGNTEAFF.

The chain carries TRBV19 and TRBJ2-7; perhaps TRBD1 as D (8 bases). This CDR3 has 15 residues. Germline V gene lookup returns CDR1 LNHDA and CDR2 SQIVND (reference sequence). The germline V and J ends were trimmed by 3 bases and 4 bases, with 16 bases remaining between them. CDR3 sequence: CASSISQGGIYEQYF. CDR3 sequence (DNA): TGTGCCAGTAGTATCTCACAGGGGGGGATTTACGAGCAGTACTTC. Drawing the rest from reference TRBV19 and TRBJ2-7, the complete variable domain is DGGITQSPKYLFRKEGQNVTLSCEQNLNHDAMYWYRQDPGQGLRLIYYSQIVNDFQKGDIAEGYSVSREKKESFPLTVTSAQKNPTAFYLCASSISQGGIYEQYFGPGTRLTVT.

The J gene is TRBJ2-7, the V gene TRBV4-2; 12 nucleotides match TRBD2. The CDR3 runs to 17 residues. Germline V CDR1 and CDR2: LGHNA, YNFKEQ. The V gene end was trimmed by 0 bases and the J gene end by 8 bases; junction bases not matched to a gene: 11. The chain's CDR3 is CASSQDPGTSGSTKQYF. The CDR3, as DNA: TGTGCCAGCAGCCAAGATCCAGGGACTAGCGGGTCTACGAAGCAGTACTTC.

This sequence joins TRBV4-2 and TRBJ1-6; D is unresolved. Germline values: CDR1 LGHNA, CDR2 YNFKEQ. CDR3 length equals 12 residues. Trimming took off 3 bases at V and 7 bases at J, with 4 bases between the two ends. CDR3 nucleotides: TGTGCCAGCAGCCAGAGCAATTCACCCCTCCACTTT. As protein: CASSQSNSPLHF.